This TCR beta chain came from a study of CD8 T cells in ankylosing spondylitis. General study results and limits: Made up of about eight highly homologous variants, a TCR beta motif appeared characteristic of ankylosing spondylitis blood.

MiXCR was run by TCRdb on the 5' RACE reads, yielding one entry per CDR3 protein. The sample shows 700,000 to 1,000,000 distinct CDR3 sequences, 12% of them seen only once. A remark on this clonotype: Antigen specificity is unknown.

This CDR3 spans 14 amino acids. Germline CDR1 and CDR2: DFQATT and SNEGSKA (reference sequence). Trimming cost V 6 bases and J 7 bases; bases outside gene matches: 10. The chain recombines TRBV20-1 with TRBJ1-5; 9 bases agree with TRBD1. This clonotype originated in a male donor with ankylosing spondylitis. Specimen: blood, either unsorted or a sorted T cell fraction (not recorded which). The CDR3 sequence is CSADRQGVSQPQHF. CDR3 nucleotide sequence: TGCAGTGCCGACCGACAGGGGGTATCACAGCCCCAGCATTTT.